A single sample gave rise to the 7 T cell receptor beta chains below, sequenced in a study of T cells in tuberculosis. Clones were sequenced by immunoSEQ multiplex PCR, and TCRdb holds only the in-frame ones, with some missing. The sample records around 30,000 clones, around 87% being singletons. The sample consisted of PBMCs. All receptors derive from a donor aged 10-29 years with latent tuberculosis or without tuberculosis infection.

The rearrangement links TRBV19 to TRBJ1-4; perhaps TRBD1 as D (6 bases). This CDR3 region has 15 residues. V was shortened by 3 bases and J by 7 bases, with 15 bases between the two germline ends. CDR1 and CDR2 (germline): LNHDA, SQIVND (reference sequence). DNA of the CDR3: TGTGCCAGTAGTATTACATGGGGGCGCGGTGAAAAACTGTTTTTT. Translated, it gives CASSITWGRGEKLFF. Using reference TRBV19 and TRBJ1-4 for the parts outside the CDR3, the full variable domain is DGGITQSPKYLFRKEGQNVTLSCEQNLNHDAMYWYRQDPGQGLRLIYYSQIVNDFQKGDIAEGYSVSREKKESFPLTVTSAQKNPTAFYLCASSITWGRGEKLFFGSGTQLSVL.

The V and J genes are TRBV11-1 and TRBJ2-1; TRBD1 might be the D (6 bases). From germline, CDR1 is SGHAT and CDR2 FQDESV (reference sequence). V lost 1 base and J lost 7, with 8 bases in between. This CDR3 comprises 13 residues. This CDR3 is CASSLGQANEQFF. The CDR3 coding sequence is TGTGCCAGCAGCTTAGGACAGGCTAATGAGCAGTTCTTC.

DNA for the CDR3: TGTGCCAGCAGTTACGGCGGGGCCACAGGCTACAATGAGCAGTTCTTC. Its translation: CASSYGGATGYNEQFF. V usage is TRBV6-5 and J usage is TRBJ2-1, with D possibly being TRBD2 (6 bases). Germline assignment: CDR1 MNHEY and CDR2 SVGAGI. V gave up 2 bases and J gave up 3 bases, with 14 bases separating them. The CDR3 consists of 16 residues.

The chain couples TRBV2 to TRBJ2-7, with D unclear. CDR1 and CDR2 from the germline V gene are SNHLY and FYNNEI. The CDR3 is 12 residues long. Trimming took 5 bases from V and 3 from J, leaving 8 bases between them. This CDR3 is CASSPPRYEQYF. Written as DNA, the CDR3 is TGTGCCAGCAGTCCCCCGCGCTACGAGCAGTACTTC.

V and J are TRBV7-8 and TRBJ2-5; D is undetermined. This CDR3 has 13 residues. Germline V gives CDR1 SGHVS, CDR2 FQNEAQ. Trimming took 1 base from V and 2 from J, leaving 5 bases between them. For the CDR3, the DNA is TGTGCCAGCAGCTTAGGCGTTCAAGAGACCCAGTACTTC. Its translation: CASSLGVQETQYF.

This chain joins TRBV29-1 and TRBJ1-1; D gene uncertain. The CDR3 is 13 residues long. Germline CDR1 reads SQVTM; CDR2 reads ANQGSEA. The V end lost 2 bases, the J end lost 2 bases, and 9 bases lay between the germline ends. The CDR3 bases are TGCAGCGTTGAAAATCGTTTCAACACTGAAGCTTTCTTT. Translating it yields CSVENRFNTEAFF. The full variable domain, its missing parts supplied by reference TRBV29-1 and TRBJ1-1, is SAVISQKPSRDICQRGTSLTIQCQVDSQVTMMFWYRQQPGQSLTLIATANQGSEATYESGFVIDKFPISRPNLTFSTLTVSNMSPEDSSIYLCSVENRFNTEAFFGQGTRLTVV.

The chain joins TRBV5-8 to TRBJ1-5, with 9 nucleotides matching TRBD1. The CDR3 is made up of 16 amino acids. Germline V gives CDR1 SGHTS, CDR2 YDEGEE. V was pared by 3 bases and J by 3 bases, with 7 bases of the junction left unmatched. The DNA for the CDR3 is TGTGCCAGCAGCTACCGGACAGGGGTGGCCAATCAGCCCCAGCATTTT. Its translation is CASSYRTGVANQPQHF.